Following are 15 T cell receptor beta chains from one sample sequenced in a study of control samples from healthy donors and cancer patients. TCRdb keeps only in-frame clones here, not all; method: immunoSEQ multiplex PCR. The data show fewer than 100,000 clones, about 88% seen once. The sample taken for sequencing was blood. All receptors come from a woman aged 45-65 years in good health.

On this clone itself: This may come from a read error, since a much larger clone is one base off. The same CDR3 can be traced to other DNA sequences in this sample. The V and J genes are TRBV12-3 or TRBV12-4 and TRBJ1-5; D unresolved. Deletions cut 1 base from V and 4 bases from J, with 5 bases between. The CDR3 runs 13 residues. This CDR3 reads CASSLGLNQPQHF. The DNA for the CDR3 is TGTGCCAGCAGTTTAGGCCTTAATCAGCCCCAGCATTTT.

This clone was picked up one time. Relative to the germline gene, one junction end is altered; a read error may explain this. V gene TRBV5-4 combines with J gene TRBJ1-6, with a possible D match to TRBD1 (6 bases). This CDR3 has 15 residues. In germline, CDR1 is SGHNT, CDR2 YYREEE (reference sequence). The CDR3 loop reads CASRFSGAANSPLYF. CDR3 nucleotide sequence: TGTGCCAGCAGGTTTTCGGGGGCAGCAAACTCACCCCTCTACTTT.

This clone has a count of ten or more. The gene calls are TRBV7-9 and TRBJ2-7; D possibly corresponds to TRBD2 (6 bases). Germline V gives CDR1 SEHNR, CDR2 FQNEAQ (reference sequence). Between the trimmed V and J ends, which lost 7 bases and 4 bases, there was a span of 17 bases. The CDR3 totals 14 residues. The CDR3 loop reads CASTKPGLSYEQYF. The CDR3 nucleotides read TGTGCCAGCACCAAACCGGGACTGTCTTACGAGCAGTACTTC.

The rearrangement joins TRBV27 to TRBJ1-1; TRBD1 matches 10 bases. Germline loops: CDR1 MNHEY, CDR2 SMNVEV (reference sequence). J was trimmed by 0 bases and V by 4 bases; bases with no gene match: 11. CDR3 length: 18 residues. The CDR3 loop is CASSSTGTGVLLNTEAFF. In DNA form, the CDR3 reads TGTGCCAGCAGTTCCACCGGGACAGGGGTGCTTCTGAACACTGAAGCTTTCTTT.

The chain combines TRBV7-2 with TRBJ1-5, with D uncertain. With 5 bases removed from V and 0 bases from J, the gap between germline ends came to 5 bases. The CDR3 is 13 amino acids. Germline lookup yields CDR1 SGHTA and CDR2 FQGNSA. The chain's CDR3 is CASSQFSNQPQHF. Here the CDR3 DNA reads TGTGCCAGCAGCCAATTTAGCAATCAGCCCCAGCATTTT.

This chain connects TRBV2 to TRBJ2-1, with D uncertain. The germline gives CDR1 SNHLY, CDR2 FYNNEI. Trimming left V 10 bases short and J 7 bases short, with 14 bases between. The CDR3 is made up of 12 amino acids. This chain's CDR3 is CATRRKLNEQFF. For the CDR3, the DNA is TGTGCCACAAGACGGAAACTTAATGAGCAGTTCTTC.

V gene TRBV9 combines with J gene TRBJ1-4; D call uncertain. Trimming took off 2 bases at V and 4 bases at J, with 9 bases between the two ends. CDR1 is SGDLS and CDR2 is YYNGEE in the germline V gene. The CDR3 runs to 14 residues. CDR3 amino acids: CASSVDPYNEKLFF. CDR3 in DNA: TGTGCCAGCAGCGTCGACCCTTATAATGAAAAACTGTTTTTT.

The V and J genes are TRBV5-1 and TRBJ2-1; TRBD2 might be the D (6 bases). V lost 0 bases and J lost 8, with 6 bases in between. CDR1 and CDR2 from the germline V gene are SGHRS and YFSETQ. This CDR3 has 12 amino acids. CDR3 in amino acids: CASSLGGDEQFF. CDR3 DNA: TGCGCCAGCAGCTTGGGCGGGGATGAGCAGTTCTTC.

The chain is built from TRBV25-1 and TRBJ2-7, with D perhaps matching TRBD2 (5 bases). Trimming stripped 3 bases from V and 3 bases from J, with 21 bases between. Germline V gene sequence: CDR1 MGHDK, CDR2 SYGVNS. The CDR3 length is 17 residues. CDR3 coding DNA: TGTGCCAGCAGTGATAGTTCGAGTCCCGGTGGGAGCTACGAGCAGTACTTC. This sequence encodes CASSDSSSPGGSYEQYF.

The J gene is TRBJ2-2, the V gene TRBV3-1 (or the pseudogene TRBV3-2); D may be TRBD1 (5 bases). Germline CDR1 LGHDT, CDR2 YNNKEL (reference sequence). The CDR3 totals 14 residues. Trimming shortened V by 3 bases and J by 6 bases, and 11 bases separated the two germline ends. CDR3 DNA: TGTGCCAGCAGCCACAGGGAAATGGCCGGGGAGCTGTTTTTT. It yields the protein CASSHREMAGELFF.

The V call is TRBV5-8, the J call TRBJ1-4, with a tentative D call TRBD1 (6 bases). V was pared by 4 bases and J by 10 bases, with 17 bases between. This CDR3 region has 14 residues. In germline, CDR1 is SGHTS, CDR2 YDEGEE. The chain's CDR3 is CASSRDRSGGKLFF. CDR3 DNA: TGTGCCAGCAGCCGAGACAGGTCGGGGGGAAAACTGTTTTTT.

This clone has more than one count but fewer than ten. V usage is TRBV5-6 and J usage is TRBJ2-7; no definite D call. Between the trimmed V and J ends, which lost 1 base and 0 bases, there was a span of 5 bases. Germline assignment: CDR1 SGHDT and CDR2 YYEEEE. This CDR3 comprises 13 residues. CDR3 DNA sequence: TGTGCCAGCAGCTTGAAGGGCTCCTACGAGCAGTACTTC. It specifies CASSLKGSYEQYF.

This clone has a handful of counts. The rearrangement joins TRBV6-1 to TRBJ1-1; D unclear. The CDR3 runs to 14 residues. CDR1 and CDR2 (germline): MNHNS, SASEGT. V was clipped by 3 bases and J by 0 bases, with 8 bases between them. This chain's CDR3 is CASSEVTVNTEAFF. In DNA, the CDR3 is TGTGCCAGCAGTGAGGTTACGGTGAACACTGAAGCTTTCTTT.

The CDR3 here is CASGEGQRRQPQHF. The DNA for the CDR3 is TGTGCCAGCGGGGAGGGACAGAGGAGACAGCCCCAGCATTTT. The V and J genes are TRBV6-5 and TRBJ1-5; 7 bases agree with TRBD1. CDR3 length equals 14 residues. After removal of 8 bases from V and 7 bases from J, the junction contained 11 bases not matched to a gene. Germline CDR1 MNHEY, CDR2 SVGAGI.

The chain links TRBV4-1 to TRBJ1-3; D unclear. Germline lookup yields CDR1 MGHRA and CDR2 YSYEKL. The CDR3 is made up of 15 amino acids. The V end was cut by 1 base, the J end by 0 bases, with 7 bases between. The CDR3 DNA follows: TGCGCCAGCAGCCAAGGACACCCCTCTGGAAACACCATATATTTT. As protein: CASSQGHPSGNTIYF.